This TCR beta chain was obtained from a study of a mutant IDH1 vaccine in newly diagnosed glioma. Study summary: Once 4-6 weeks had passed after radiotherapy alone, vaccination started, or it started with temozolomide cycles.

Here immunoSEQ multiplex PCR was the method, and the copy in TCRdb shows in-frame clones only, minus some. The data show 20,000 to 25,000 clones, roughly 78% seen once. Germline-derived CDR1 and CDR2 are SEHNR and FQNEAQ (reference sequence). CDR3 length: 16 residues. The junction had 2 bases not matched to a gene; V was cut back by 0 bases and J by 5 bases. Turning to this clone: As yet, its antigen is unknown.

Time point specified: week 23, last vaccination. It was 300 ug of mutant IDH1 20-mer peptide that made up each vaccine dose, given with topical imiquimod. The chain is built from TRBV7-9 and TRBJ2-1; 12 nucleotides line up with TRBD2. The TCR was taken from a man aged 25-45 years with glioma. The source was PBMCs, collected from a glioma patient whose treatment included an IDH1 peptide vaccine. CDR3 region: CASSLAGLAGNNEQFF. Written as DNA, the CDR3 is TGTGCCAGCAGCTTAGCGGGACTAGCGGGTAACAATGAGCAGTTCTTC.